This is a list of T cell receptor beta chains from one sample in a study of breast tumors, draining lymph nodes, adjacent tissues. One entry per CDR3 protein results from TCRdb running MiXCR on the multiplex PCR reads. The table includes 180,000 or so distinct CDR3 sequences, roughly 31% detected once. Sequencing was done on a sample of axillary lymph node tissue. The receptors shown here come from a female donor with breast cancer. Some clones in this sample may be carry-over from other donors' samples. The CDR3 runs from the conserved cysteine through the conserved F or W. Each record gives: clone size, J gene, D gene, V gene, CDR3 DNA, CDR3 protein. D genes are given only for firm matches. Not all rows give a size; the values are once, few, many and, for expanded clones, a class.

many	TRBJ2-2	TRBD2	TRBV5-1	TGCGCCAGCAGCTCCTGGGAGGGCACCGGGGAGCTGTTTTTT	CASSSWEGTGELFF
many	TRBJ2-7	TRBD1	TRBV4-2	TGTGCCAGCAGCCAACTCCCGGGACAGGGCCCTCTCGAGCAGTACTTC	CASSQLPGQGPLEQYF
.	TRBJ2-1	.	TRBV20-1	TGCAGTGCTAGAGTGGATAGAACCTCCTACAATGAGCAGTTCTTC	CSARVDRTSYNEQFF
many	TRBJ2-3	TRBD2	TRBV5-5	TGTGCCAGCAGCTTCGCCCACTCGACTAGCGGGGGGCTGGCATCGCAGTATTTT	CASSFAHSTSGGLASQYF
many	TRBJ1-4	TRBD1	TRBV3-1	TGTGCCAGCAGCCAAACGACAGGGGAGGATGAAAAACTGTTTTTT	CASSQTTGEDEKLFF
.	TRBJ2-7	.	TRBV7-3	TGTGCCAGCAGTTTGTCCAGGGTCCCTCCCTACGAGCAGTACTTC	CASSLSRVPPYEQYF
.	TRBJ1-2	.	TRBV29-1	TGCAGCAGTAAAGGACGCCTTTATGGCTACACCTTC	CSSKGRLYGYTF
.	TRBJ1-4	.	TRBV20-1	TGCAGTGCTAGAGATGGGGACAAACTGCTTTTT	CSARDGDKLLF
.	TRBJ2-1	.	TRBV24-1	TGTGCCACCAGTGGTAACAGGGAGGGGACCAATGAGCAGTTCTTC	CATSGNREGTNEQFF
.	TRBJ2-2	TRBD1	TRBV13	TGTGCCAGCAGCTTAGTTTCCGGGACAGCCGGGGAGCTGTTTTTT	CASSLVSGTAGELFF
few	TRBJ2-7	TRBD2	TRBV7-2	TGTGCCAGCAGCTTAGGGTCGGGAGGCACCTACGAGCAGCACTTC	CASSLGSGGTYEQHF